The 10 T cell receptor beta chains below were found in one sample sequenced in a study of long-term antiretroviral therapy in people with HIV. A v3.0 immunoSEQ assay was performed at survey level. Libraries were prepared by immunoSEQ multiplex PCR; TCRdb keeps only in-frame clonotypes and omits some of them. Among about 28,000 clones listed, more than 85% were seen once. The material was unsorted PBMCs, obtained 3.1 years after starting antiretroviral therapy. The receptors derive from a man between 18 and 29 years old with HIV.

V gene TRBV27 combines with J gene TRBJ1-1; possible D gene TRBD1, 5 bases. Germline loops: CDR1 MNHEY, CDR2 SMNVEV (reference sequence). The CDR3 totals 14 residues. The V gene lost 8 bases and the J gene lost 5 bases, with 18 bases spanning the gap. The DNA for the CDR3 is TGTGCCAGCCAAAAGAGGGGATTGGGTACTGAAGCTTTCTTT. Amino acid sequence: CASQKRGLGTEAFF.

The J gene is TRBJ2-1, the V gene TRBV7-9; D unresolved. Germline lookup yields CDR1 SEHNR and CDR2 FQNEAQ (reference sequence). Trimming pared 7 bases from V and 5 bases from J, leaving 3 bases between. The CDR3 has 10 residues. CDR3 bases: TGTGCCAGCACCAACAATGAGCAGTTCTTC. Protein sequence: CASTNNEQFF.

V gene TRBV19 combines with J gene TRBJ1-1; the match to TRBD1 covers 9 bases. The germline V gene has CDR1 LNHDA and CDR2 SQIVND (reference sequence). V shed 9 bases, J shed 0 bases, and the junction held 11 bases outside the gene matches. The CDR3 extends over 16 amino acids. DNA for the CDR3: TGTGCCAGCCGGACCAGGACAGGGGCCCTGAACACTGAAGCTTTCTTT. Amino acid sequence: CASRTRTGALNTEAFF.

V is TRBV18 and J is TRBJ1-6; D ambiguous. This CDR3 spans 17 amino acids. The V gene's germline CDR1 is KGHSH and CDR2 LQKENI. Between the trimmed V and J ends, which lost 3 bases and 9 bases, there was a span of 21 bases. CDR3 protein: CASSPSRESRSPSPLHF. CDR3 in DNA: TGTGCCAGCTCACCCTCCCGGGAGTCCAGGTCCCCTTCACCCCTCCACTTT.

This clone has only one observation. V gene TRBV11-2 combines with J gene TRBJ1-3, with TRBD1 matching 8 bases. V lost 9 bases, J lost 0 bases, and 10 bases stayed unmatched. The germline V gene has CDR1 SGHAT and CDR2 FQNNGV. The CDR3 loop spans 16 amino acids. The CDR3 protein is CARSGTGQLSGNTIYF. CDR3 nucleotide sequence: TGTGCCAGGTCCGGGACAGGCCAACTCTCTGGAAACACCATATATTTT.

This rearrangement joins TRBV13 to TRBJ2-5; the match to TRBD1 covers 9 bases. In germline, CDR1 is PRHDT, CDR2 FYEKMQ (reference sequence). The CDR3 contains 15 residues. Trimming took 5 bases from V and 2 from J; bases not matched to a gene: 6. The CDR3 nucleotides are TGTGCCAGCAGCAACCCGGGACAGGGTCAAGAGACCCAGTACTTC. Protein sequence: CASSNPGQGQETQYF.

This chain links TRBV6-6 with TRBJ2-2; D could derive from TRBD1 or TRBD2 (5 bases each). V was shortened by 4 bases and J by 4 bases, with 10 bases between the two germline ends. The germline gives CDR1 MNHNY, CDR2 SVGAGI (reference sequence). This CDR3 region has 14 residues. In nucleotides, the CDR3 is TGTGCCAGCAGTTGGGACCGGAGCACCGGGGAGCTGTTTTTT. It encodes CASSWDRSTGELFF.

CDR3 in amino acids: CASSNEKTAYGGLFF. CDR3 nucleotides: TGTGCCAGTAGCAATGAAAAGACAGCATACGGGGGACTGTTTTTT. The J gene is TRBJ1-4, the V gene TRBV28; maybe TRBD1 (5 bases). Germline-derived CDR1 and CDR2 are MDHEN and SYDVKM. The length of the CDR3 is 15 residues. The V gene lost 9 bases and the J gene lost 13 bases, with 27 bases spanning the gap.

The genes are TRBV19 and TRBJ1-1; D gene ambiguous. This CDR3 spans 14 amino acids. From germline, CDR1 is LNHDA and CDR2 SQIVND (reference sequence). V lost 1 base and J lost 1, with 7 bases in between. CDR3 bases: TGTGCCAGTAGTATAGTCCGAGGGAACACTGAAGCTTTCTTT. It specifies CASSIVRGNTEAFF.

The chain recombines TRBV14 with TRBJ1-1; D is uncertain. V shed 1 base and J shed 1 base, with 7 bases lying between them. Germline V gene lookup returns CDR1 SGHDN and CDR2 FVKESK. This CDR3 has 14 residues. As DNA, the CDR3 is TGTGCCAGCAGCCAAGTGGGCGGGAACACTGAAGCTTTCTTT. This encodes CASSQVGGNTEAFF. The variable domain in full, completed from reference TRBV14 and TRBJ1-1, reads EAGVTQFPSHSVIEKGQTVTLRCDPISGHDNLYWYRRVMGKEIKFLLHFVKESKQDESGMPNNRFLAERTGGTYSTLKVQPAELEDSGVYFCASSQVGGNTEAFFGQGTRLTVV.